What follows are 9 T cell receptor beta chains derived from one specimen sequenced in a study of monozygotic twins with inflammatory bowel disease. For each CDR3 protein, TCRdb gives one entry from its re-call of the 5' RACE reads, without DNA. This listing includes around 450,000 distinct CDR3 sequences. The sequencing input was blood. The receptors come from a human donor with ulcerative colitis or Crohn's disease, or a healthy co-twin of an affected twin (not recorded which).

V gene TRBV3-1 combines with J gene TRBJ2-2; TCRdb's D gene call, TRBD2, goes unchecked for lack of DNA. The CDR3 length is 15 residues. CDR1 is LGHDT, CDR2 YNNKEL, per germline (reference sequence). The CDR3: CASSPRASYTGELFF.

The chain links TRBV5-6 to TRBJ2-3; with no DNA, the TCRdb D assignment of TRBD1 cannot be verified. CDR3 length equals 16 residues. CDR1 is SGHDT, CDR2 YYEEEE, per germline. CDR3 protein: CASRPTRGQGTDTQYF.

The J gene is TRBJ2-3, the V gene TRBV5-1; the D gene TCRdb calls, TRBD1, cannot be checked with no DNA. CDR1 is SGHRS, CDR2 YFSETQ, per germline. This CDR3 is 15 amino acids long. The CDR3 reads CASSSTGNSPDTQYF. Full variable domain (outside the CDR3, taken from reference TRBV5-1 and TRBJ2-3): KAGVTQTPRYLIKTRGQQVTLSCSPISGHRSVSWYQQTPGQGLQFLFEYFSETQRNKGNFPGRFSGRQFSNSRSEMNVSTLELGDSALYLCASSSTGNSPDTQYFGPGTRLTVL.

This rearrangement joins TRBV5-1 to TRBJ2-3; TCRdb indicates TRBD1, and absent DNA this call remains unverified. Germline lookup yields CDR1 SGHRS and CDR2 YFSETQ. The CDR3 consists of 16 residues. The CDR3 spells CASSFVPDTNTDTQYF. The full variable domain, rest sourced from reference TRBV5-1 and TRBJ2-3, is KAGVTQTPRYLIKTRGQQVTLSCSPISGHRSVSWYQQTPGQGLQFLFEYFSETQRNKGNFPGRFSGRQFSNSRSEMNVSTLELGDSALYLCASSFVPDTNTDTQYFGPGTRLTVL.

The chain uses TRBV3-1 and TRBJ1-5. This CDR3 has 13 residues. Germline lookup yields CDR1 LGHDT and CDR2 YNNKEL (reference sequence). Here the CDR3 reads CASSPLAAQPQHF.

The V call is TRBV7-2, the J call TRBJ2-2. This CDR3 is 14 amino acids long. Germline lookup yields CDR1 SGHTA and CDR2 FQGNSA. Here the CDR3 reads CASSLELNTGELFF.

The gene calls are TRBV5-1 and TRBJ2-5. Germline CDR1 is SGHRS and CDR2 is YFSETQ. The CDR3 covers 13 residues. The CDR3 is CASSLTIQETQYF.

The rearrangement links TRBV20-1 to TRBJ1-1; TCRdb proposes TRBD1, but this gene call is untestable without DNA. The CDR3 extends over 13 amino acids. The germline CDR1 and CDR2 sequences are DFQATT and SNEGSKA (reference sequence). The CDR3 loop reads CSATTGGRAEAFF.

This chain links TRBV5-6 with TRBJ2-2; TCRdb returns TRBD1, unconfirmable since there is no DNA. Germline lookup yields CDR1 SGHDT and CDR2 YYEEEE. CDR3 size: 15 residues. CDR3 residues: CASSQPGPVLGELFF. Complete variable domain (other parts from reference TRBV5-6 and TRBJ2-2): DAGVTQSPTHLIKTRGQQVTLRCSPKSGHDTVSWYQQALGQGPQFIFQYYEEEERQRGNFPDRFSGHQFPNYSSELNVNALLLGDSALYLCASSQPGPVLGELFFGEGSRLTVL.